Sequencing of this T cell receptor (beta chain) was carried out in a study of blood T cell repertoires in COVID-19. Study information: Samples taken during acute and convalescent COVID-19 were collected in the United States, Italy and Spain. T cells, B-cell-depleted T cells, or PBMCs provided the cDNA or gDNA that served as material.

CDR3 length: 13 amino acids. CDR1 and CDR2 (germline): SGHTA, FQGNSA. The V and J ends lost 5 bases and 6 bases respectively, with 13 bases between them. Clones were sequenced by immunoSEQ multiplex PCR, and TCRdb holds only the in-frame ones, with some missing. Of around 150,000 clones listed, over 65% were seen once; the top ten hold more than 3.5%. This chain joins TRBV7-2 and TRBJ1-1; D is unresolved. The specimen was peripheral blood. The TCR originated in a woman over 75 with active or convalescent COVID-19. CDR3 DNA sequence: TGTGCCAGCAGCCCCTTCGGGTTGGCTGAAGCTTTCTTT. Amino acids: CASSPFGLAEAFF.